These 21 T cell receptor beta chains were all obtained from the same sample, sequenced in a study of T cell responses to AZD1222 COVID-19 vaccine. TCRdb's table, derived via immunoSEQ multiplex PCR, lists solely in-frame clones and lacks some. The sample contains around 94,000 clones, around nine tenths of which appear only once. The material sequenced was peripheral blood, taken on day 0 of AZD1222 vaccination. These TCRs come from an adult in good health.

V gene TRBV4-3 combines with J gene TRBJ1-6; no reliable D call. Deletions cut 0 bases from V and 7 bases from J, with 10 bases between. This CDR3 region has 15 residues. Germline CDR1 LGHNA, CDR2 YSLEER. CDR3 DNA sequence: TGCGCCAGCAGCCAAGAGCCGTTACTGAATTCACCCCTCCACTTT. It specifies CASSQEPLLNSPLHF.

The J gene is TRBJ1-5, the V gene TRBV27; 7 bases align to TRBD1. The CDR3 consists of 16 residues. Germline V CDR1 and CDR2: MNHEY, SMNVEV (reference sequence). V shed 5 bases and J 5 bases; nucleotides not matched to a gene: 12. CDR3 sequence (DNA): TGTGCCAGCAGTCCCGGGACAGCCCGGAGGGATCAGCCCCAGCATTTT. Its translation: CASSPGTARRDQPQHF.

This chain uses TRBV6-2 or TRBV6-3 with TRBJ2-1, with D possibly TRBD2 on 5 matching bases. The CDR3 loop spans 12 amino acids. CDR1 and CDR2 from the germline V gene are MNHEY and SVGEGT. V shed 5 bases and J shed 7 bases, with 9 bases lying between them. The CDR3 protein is CASSATGNEQFF. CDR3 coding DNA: TGTGCCAGCAGTGCCACGGGGAATGAGCAGTTCTTC.

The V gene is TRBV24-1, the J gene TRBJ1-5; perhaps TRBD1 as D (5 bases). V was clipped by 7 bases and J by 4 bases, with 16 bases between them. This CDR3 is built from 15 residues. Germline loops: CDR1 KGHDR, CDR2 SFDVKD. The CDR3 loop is CATSPRGRGNQPQHF. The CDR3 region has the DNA TGTGCCACCAGCCCTAGGGGAAGGGGAAATCAGCCCCAGCATTTT.

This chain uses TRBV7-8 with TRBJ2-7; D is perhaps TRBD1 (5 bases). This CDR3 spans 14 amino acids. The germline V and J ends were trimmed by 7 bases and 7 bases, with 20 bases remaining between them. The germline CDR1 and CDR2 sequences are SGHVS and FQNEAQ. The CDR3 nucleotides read TGTGCCAGCATAGCTCAGGGATATATGAGGGAGCAGTACTTC. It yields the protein CASIAQGYMREQYF.

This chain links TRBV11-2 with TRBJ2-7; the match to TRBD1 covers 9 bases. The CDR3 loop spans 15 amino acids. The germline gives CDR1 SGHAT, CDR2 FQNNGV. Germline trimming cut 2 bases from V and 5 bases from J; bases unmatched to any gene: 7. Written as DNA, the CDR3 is TGTGCCAGCAGCTTAAGGGACAGGGAGACGGACGAGCAGTACTTC. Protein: CASSLRDRETDEQYF.

CDR3 residues: CASSEVPGYGYTF. The DNA for the CDR3 is TGTGCCAGCAGCGAAGTCCCGGGCTATGGCTACACCTTC. The chain links TRBV7-3 to TRBJ1-2; no reliable D call. Per the germline V gene, CDR1 is SGHTA and CDR2 is FQGTGA. CDR3 length: 13 amino acids. V was clipped by 5 bases and J by 4 bases, with 11 bases between them.

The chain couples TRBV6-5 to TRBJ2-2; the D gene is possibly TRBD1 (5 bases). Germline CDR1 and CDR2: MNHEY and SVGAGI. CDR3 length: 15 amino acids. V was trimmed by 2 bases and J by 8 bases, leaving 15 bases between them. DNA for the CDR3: TGTGCCAGCAGTTACGAGGCAGGGTGGGCGGGGGAGCTGTTTTTT. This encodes CASSYEAGWAGELFF.

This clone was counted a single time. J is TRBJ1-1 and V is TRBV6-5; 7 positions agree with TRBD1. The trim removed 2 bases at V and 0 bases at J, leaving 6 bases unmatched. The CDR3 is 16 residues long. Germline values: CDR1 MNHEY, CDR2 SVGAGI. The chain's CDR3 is CASSYATGPVNTEAFF. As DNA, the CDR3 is TGTGCCAGCAGTTACGCGACAGGGCCGGTGAACACTGAAGCTTTCTTT.

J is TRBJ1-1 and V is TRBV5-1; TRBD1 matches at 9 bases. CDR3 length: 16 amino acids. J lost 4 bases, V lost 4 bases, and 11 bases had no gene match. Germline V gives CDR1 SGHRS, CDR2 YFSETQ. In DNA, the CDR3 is TGCGCCAGCAGCCAGACTTTAGGACAGGGGTCCACTGAAGCTTTCTTT. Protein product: CASSQTLGQGSTEAFF.

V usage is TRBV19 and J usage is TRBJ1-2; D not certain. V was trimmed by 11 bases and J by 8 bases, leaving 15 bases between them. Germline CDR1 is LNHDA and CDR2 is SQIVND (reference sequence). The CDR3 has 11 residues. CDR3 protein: CAAGSLAGYTF. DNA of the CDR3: TGTGCCGCGGGCTCTTTAGCGGGCTACACCTTC.

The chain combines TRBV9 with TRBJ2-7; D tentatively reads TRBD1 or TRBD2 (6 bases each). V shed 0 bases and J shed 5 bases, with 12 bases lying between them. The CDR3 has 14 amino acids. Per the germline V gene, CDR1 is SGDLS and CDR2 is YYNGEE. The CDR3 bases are TGTGCCAGCAGCGTAGGTCGGGGGCCCAACGAGCAGTACTTC. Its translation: CASSVGRGPNEQYF.

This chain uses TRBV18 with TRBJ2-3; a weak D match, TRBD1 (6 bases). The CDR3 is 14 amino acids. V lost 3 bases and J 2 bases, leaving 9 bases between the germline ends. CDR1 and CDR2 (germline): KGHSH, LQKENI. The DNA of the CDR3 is TGTGCCAGCTCACCCAGGACAGCCACAGATACGCAGTATTTT. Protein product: CASSPRTATDTQYF.

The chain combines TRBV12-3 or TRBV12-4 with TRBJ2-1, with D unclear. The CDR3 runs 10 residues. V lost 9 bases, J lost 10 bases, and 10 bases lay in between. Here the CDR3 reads CASSSTEQFF. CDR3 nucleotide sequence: TGTGCCAGTTCCTCGACAGAGCAGTTCTTC.

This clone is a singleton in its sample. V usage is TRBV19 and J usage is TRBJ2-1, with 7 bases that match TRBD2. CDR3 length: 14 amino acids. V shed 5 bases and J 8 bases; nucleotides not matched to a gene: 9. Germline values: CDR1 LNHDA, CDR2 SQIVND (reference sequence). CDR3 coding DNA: TGTGCCAGTAGTGACACTGCGGGAGCCCATGAGCAGTTCTTC. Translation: CASSDTAGAHEQFF. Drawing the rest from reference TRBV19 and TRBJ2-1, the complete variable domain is DGGITQSPKYLFRKEGQNVTLSCEQNLNHDAMYWYRQDPGQGLRLIYYSQIVNDFQKGDIAEGYSVSREKKESFPLTVTSAQKNPTAFYLCASSDTAGAHEQFFGPGTRLTVL.

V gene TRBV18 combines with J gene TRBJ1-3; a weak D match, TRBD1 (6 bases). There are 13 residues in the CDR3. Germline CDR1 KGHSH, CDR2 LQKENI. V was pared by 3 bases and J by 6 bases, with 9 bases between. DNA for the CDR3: TGTGCCAGCTCACCCAGGACAGAAAACACCATATATTTT. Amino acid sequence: CASSPRTENTIYF.

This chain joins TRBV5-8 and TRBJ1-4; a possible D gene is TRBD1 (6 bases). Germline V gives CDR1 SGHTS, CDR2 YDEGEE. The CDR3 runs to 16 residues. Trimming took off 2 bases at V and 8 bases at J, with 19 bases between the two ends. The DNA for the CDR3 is TGTGCCAGCAGCTTTCGAAACAGGGCACAGGGCGAAAAACTGTTTTTT. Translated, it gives CASSFRNRAQGEKLFF.

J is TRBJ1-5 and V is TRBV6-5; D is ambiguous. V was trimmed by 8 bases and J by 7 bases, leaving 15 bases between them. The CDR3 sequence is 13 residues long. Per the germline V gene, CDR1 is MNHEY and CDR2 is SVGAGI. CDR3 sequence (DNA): TGTGCCAGCCAGGCCGCGAAAGGACAGCCCCAGCATTTT. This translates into CASQAAKGQPQHF.

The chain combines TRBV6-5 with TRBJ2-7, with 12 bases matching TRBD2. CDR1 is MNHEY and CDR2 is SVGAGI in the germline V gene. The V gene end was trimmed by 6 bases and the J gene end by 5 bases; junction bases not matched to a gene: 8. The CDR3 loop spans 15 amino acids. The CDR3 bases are TGTGCCAGCAGCCCCCCGGGACTAGCGGGCCACGAGCAGTACTTC. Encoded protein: CASSPPGLAGHEQYF.

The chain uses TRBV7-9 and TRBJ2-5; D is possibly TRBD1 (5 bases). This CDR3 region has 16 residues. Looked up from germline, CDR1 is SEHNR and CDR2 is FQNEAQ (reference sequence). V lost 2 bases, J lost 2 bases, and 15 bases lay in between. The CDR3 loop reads CASSLTYRTRQETQYF. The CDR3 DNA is TGTGCCAGCAGCTTAACCTACAGGACAAGGCAAGAGACCCAGTACTTC.

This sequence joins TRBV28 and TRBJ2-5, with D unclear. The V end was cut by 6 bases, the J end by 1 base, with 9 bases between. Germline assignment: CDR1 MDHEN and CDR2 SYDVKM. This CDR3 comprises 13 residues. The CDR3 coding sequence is TGTGCCAGCAGAAAGGGCGCCCAAGAGACCCAGTACTTC. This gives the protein CASRKGAQETQYF. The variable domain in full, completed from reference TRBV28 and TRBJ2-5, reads DVKVTQSSRYLVKRTGEKVFLECVQDMDHENMFWYRQDPGLGLRLIYFSYDVKMKEKGDIPEGYSVSREKKERFSLILESASTNQTSMYLCASRKGAQETQYFGPGTRLLVL.